This T cell receptor beta chain was captured by sequencing in a study of blood T cell repertoires in COVID-19. Here immunoSEQ multiplex PCR was the method, and the copy in TCRdb shows in-frame clones only, minus some. The sample lists about 250,000 clones; roughly 87% were seen once. This CDR3 is 14 amino acids long. CDR1 is MDHEN, CDR2 SYDVKM, per germline. With 5 bases removed from V and 1 base from J, the gap between germline ends came to 11 bases. The receptor's source is a woman between 25 and 40 years old with acute COVID-19. The chain is built from TRBV28 and TRBJ1-1, with D uncertain. The sample was PBMCs or T cells enriched from blood (not recorded which). The CDR3 reads CASSPTVRNTEAFF. In DNA form, the CDR3 reads TGTGCCAGCAGTCCCACAGTACGGAACACTGAAGCTTTCTTT.